One sample yielded the 29 T cell receptor beta chains listed below, sequenced in a study of blood T cell repertoires in COVID-19. Data came from immunoSEQ multiplex PCR; TCRdb stores just in-frame clones and leaves some out. Of tens of thousands of clones listed, 88% were seen once; the top ten hold approximately 4.6%. The sequenced material came from peripheral blood. The origin of the receptors is a human donor in a cohort sampled during active COVID-19.

This chain connects TRBV7-9 to TRBJ2-7, with 7 bases lining up with TRBD1. The CDR3 length is 14 residues. Germline loops: CDR1 SEHNR, CDR2 FQNEAQ (reference sequence). V trimming: 2 bases; J trimming: 3 bases; junction bases outside the gene matches: 4. In DNA, the CDR3 is TGTGCCAGCAGCTTAAGGGACAGTAACTACGAGCAGTACTTC. The encoded protein is CASSLRDSNYEQYF.

The rearrangement joins TRBV13 to TRBJ2-7, with D perhaps TRBD1 (6 bases). V was shortened by 5 bases and J by 5 bases, with 16 bases between the two germline ends. Germline lookup yields CDR1 PRHDT and CDR2 FYEKMQ (reference sequence). The CDR3 sequence is 14 residues long. Here the CDR3 reads CASSRLLGAHEQYF. The CDR3 DNA reads TGTGCCAGCAGCCGATTACTGGGGGCCCACGAGCAGTACTTC.

This chain connects TRBV20-1 to TRBJ2-5, with TRBD2 identical over 13 bases. With V trimmed by 3 bases and J by 4 bases, 5 bases remained unmatched. This CDR3 spans 15 amino acids. Per the germline V gene, CDR1 is DFQATT and CDR2 is SNEGSKA (reference sequence). CDR3 loop: CSASALAGGRETQYF. CDR3 DNA: TGCAGTGCTAGTGCACTAGCGGGGGGGAGAGAGACCCAGTACTTC.

This clone was detected a few times. This CDR3 is also generated by other DNA sequences in the sample. V gene TRBV18 combines with J gene TRBJ2-2, with 7 bases that match TRBD2. The CDR3 sequence is 16 residues long. The trim removed 6 bases at V and 0 bases at J, leaving 7 bases unmatched. CDR1 is KGHSH and CDR2 is LQKENI in the germline V gene. CDR3 nucleotide sequence: TGTGCCAGCTCCCTTACGAGCGGGGCGAACACCGGGGAGCTGTTTTTT. Translating it yields CASSLTSGANTGELFF.

This clone has just one count. V is TRBV11-1 and J is TRBJ1-2; 7 bases map to TRBD1. In germline, CDR1 is SGHAT, CDR2 FQDESV (reference sequence). This CDR3 has 14 amino acids. The J segment lost 6 bases and the V segment lost 5 bases, leaving 9 bases of the junction unmatched. CDR3 residues: CASSETTGRDGYTF. The CDR3 nucleotides are TGTGCCAGCAGCGAGACGACAGGGCGGGATGGCTACACCTTC.

The V and J genes are TRBV7-9 and TRBJ2-2; D is uncertain. The V and J ends lost 0 bases and 5 bases respectively, with 10 bases between them. Per the germline V gene, CDR1 is SEHNR and CDR2 is FQNEAQ (reference sequence). CDR3 length: 15 amino acids. CDR3 sequence reads: CASSLAGVETGELFF. CDR3 sequence (DNA): TGTGCCAGCAGCTTAGCTGGAGTTGAAACCGGGGAGCTGTTTTTT. Full variable domain (missing parts from reference TRBV7-9 and TRBJ2-2): DTGVSQNPRHKITKRGQNVTFRCDPISEHNRLYWYRQTLGQGPEFLTYFQNEAQLEKSRLLSDRFSAERPKGSFSTLEIQRTEQGDSAMYLCASSLAGVETGELFFGEGSRLTVL.

The V gene is TRBV7-8, the J gene TRBJ1-4, with 9 bases identical to TRBD1. CDR3 size: 15 residues. CDR1 SGHVS and CDR2 FQNEAQ come from the germline V gene. V was clipped by 5 bases and J by 2 bases; unmatched bases: 3. CDR3 sequence reads: CASSAGQGTNEKLFF. The CDR3 DNA reads as TGTGCCAGCAGCGCCGGACAGGGGACTAATGAAAAACTGTTTTTT.

CDR3 sequence reads: CAWGKTGGNSPLHF. The CDR3 DNA reads TGTGCCTGGGGCAAGACGGGGGGAAATTCACCCCTCCACTTT. The chain is built from TRBV30 and TRBJ1-6, with a weak D call TRBD1 (5 bases). This CDR3 contains 14 residues. V dropped 5 bases and J dropped 7 bases, with 15 bases sitting between them. Germline V gene sequence: CDR1 GTSNPN, CDR2 SVGIG (reference sequence).

This clone has a single count. The V and J genes are TRBV18 and TRBJ2-5; the match to TRBD1 covers 7 bases. CDR1 is KGHSH and CDR2 is LQKENI in the germline V gene. The junction had 14 bases not matched to a gene; V was cut back by 3 bases and J by 7 bases. The CDR3 length is 16 residues. CDR3 amino acids: CASSPIPRDSPGTQYF. The CDR3 coding sequence is TGTGCCAGCTCACCCATACCACGGGACAGCCCGGGGACCCAGTACTTC.

J is TRBJ1-5 and V is TRBV25-1; D not certain. This CDR3 has 15 residues. CDR1 is MGHDK, CDR2 SYGVNS, per germline. Between the trimmed V and J ends, which lost 3 bases and 4 bases, there was a span of 13 bases. In DNA form, the CDR3 reads TGTGCCAGCAGTGACACCGGTGCGCTGAATCAGCCCCAGCATTTT. Protein sequence: CASSDTGALNQPQHF.

The V gene is TRBV7-2, the J gene TRBJ2-7, with 10 bases lining up with TRBD2. V gave up 4 bases and J gave up 6 bases; unmatched junction bases: 6. The germline V gene encodes CDR1 SGHTA and CDR2 FQGNSA. The CDR3 contains 14 residues. The CDR3 bases are TGTGCCAGCAGCTCGGGACTAGCGAGCGGCGAGCAGTACTTC. Translation: CASSSGLASGEQYF.

This clone appeared a few times. This chain joins TRBV2 and TRBJ1-2, with 10 bases matching TRBD1. The germline CDR1 and CDR2 sequences are SNHLY and FYNNEI. The J segment lost 2 bases and the V segment lost 6 bases, leaving 6 bases of the junction unmatched. The CDR3 has 15 amino acids. Here the CDR3 reads CASRSRDRGNYGYTF. CDR3 DNA: TGTGCCAGCAGAAGCCGGGACAGGGGCAACTATGGCTACACCTTC. The full variable domain, its missing parts supplied by reference TRBV2 and TRBJ1-2, is EPEVTQTPSHQVTQMGQEVILRCVPISNHLYFYWYRQILGQKVEFLVSFYNNEISEKSEIFDDQFSVERPDGSNFTLKIRSTKLEDSAMYFCASRSRDRGNYGYTFGSGTRLTVV.

The chain is built from TRBV7-2 and TRBJ2-2, with TRBD1 matching over 7 bases. The CDR3 is 14 amino acids. The V gene's germline CDR1 is SGHTA and CDR2 FQGNSA. The ends lost 5 bases at V and 1 base at J; junction bases unmatched: 1. CDR3 region: CASSRTGNTGELFF. The DNA for the CDR3 is TGTGCCAGCAGCCGGACAGGGAACACCGGGGAGCTGTTTTTT.

CDR3 residues: CASSQDLTGLGNKAFF. CDR3 DNA sequence: TGCGCCAGCAGCCAAGACTTAACGGGACTCGGAAATAAGGCTTTCTTT. The chain combines TRBV4-1 with TRBJ1-1; TRBD1 is a possible D gene (5 bases). The germline V and J ends were trimmed by 0 bases and 11 bases, with 22 bases remaining between them. Germline V lookup: CDR1 MGHRA, CDR2 YSYEKL. The CDR3 extends over 16 amino acids.

The chain carries TRBV2 and TRBJ1-1; perhaps TRBD1 as D (6 bases). Trimming took 4 bases from V and 6 from J, leaving 12 bases between them. CDR3 length equals 13 residues. Germline V lookup: CDR1 SNHLY, CDR2 FYNNEI. CDR3 loop: CASSAARQAEAFF. CDR3 sequence (DNA): TGTGCCAGCAGTGCGGCCCGACAGGCTGAAGCTTTCTTT. Full variable domain (missing parts from reference TRBV2 and TRBJ1-1): EPEVTQTPSHQVTQMGQEVILRCVPISNHLYFYWYRQILGQKVEFLVSFYNNEISEKSEIFDDQFSVERPDGSNFTLKIRSTKLEDSAMYFCASSAARQAEAFFGQGTRLTVV.

J is TRBJ2-3 and V is TRBV11-2; 8 bases are shared with TRBD2. Germline-derived CDR1 and CDR2 are SGHAT and FQNNGV. V lost 5 bases to trimming and J lost 0 bases; unmatched junction nucleotides: 7. CDR3 length: 16 amino acids. CDR3 amino acids: CASSPRIAGSTDTQYF. CDR3 coding DNA: TGTGCCAGCAGCCCTCGCATAGCGGGAAGCACAGATACGCAGTATTTT.

This sequence joins TRBV5-4 and TRBJ1-2, with TRBD1 matching over 7 bases. The V gene end was trimmed by 0 bases and the J gene end by 4 bases; junction bases not matched to a gene: 3. The CDR3 runs 14 residues. Germline V gives CDR1 SGHNT, CDR2 YYREEE (reference sequence). CDR3 residues: CASSLDRGFYGYTF. DNA for the CDR3: TGTGCCAGCAGCTTGGACAGGGGATTCTATGGCTACACCTTC.

V is TRBV29-1 and J is TRBJ2-1; TRBD2 matches at 9 bases. Germline-derived CDR1 and CDR2 are SQVTM and ANQGSEA. The CDR3 length is 17 residues. With V trimmed by 4 bases and J by 0 bases, 10 bases remained unmatched. The CDR3 region has the DNA TGCAGCGTTGGTTTAGCGGGGGCCAAGAGCTCCTACAATGAGCAGTTCTTC. This sequence encodes CSVGLAGAKSSYNEQFF.

V and J are TRBV6-6 and TRBJ2-7, with 7 bases aligning to TRBD1. In germline, CDR1 is MNHNY, CDR2 SVGAGI (reference sequence). The CDR3 totals 15 residues. V gave up 2 bases and J gave up 5 bases; unmatched junction bases: 9. CDR3 DNA sequence: TGTGCCAGCAGTTACGCACGGGACAGCCCTAACGAGCAGTACTTC. Encoded protein: CASSYARDSPNEQYF.

The chain combines TRBV5-1 with TRBJ1-6; no reliable D call. Trimming left V 0 bases short and J 7 bases short, with 11 bases between. The CDR3 length is 15 residues. CDR1 is SGHRS and CDR2 is YFSETQ in the germline V gene. The CDR3 region is CASSLAPESNSPLHF. DNA of the CDR3: TGCGCCAGCAGCTTGGCCCCGGAGTCCAATTCACCCCTCCACTTT.

V gene TRBV5-5 combines with J gene TRBJ2-7; D is possibly TRBD1 (5 bases). CDR1 SGHKS and CDR2 YYEKEE come from the germline V gene (reference sequence). The ends were cut back, 5 bases at V and 9 bases at J, with 24 bases in the middle. The CDR3 runs to 15 residues. CDR3 in amino acids: CASRRDLSGHNGQYF. The DNA of the CDR3 is TGTGCCAGCAGACGCGACCTGTCAGGGCACAACGGGCAGTACTTC.

The rearrangement joins TRBV7-9 to TRBJ1-1, with TRBD1 matching over 7 bases. This CDR3 contains 14 residues. The germline gives CDR1 SEHNR, CDR2 FQNEAQ (reference sequence). Trimming removed 3 bases from V and 0 bases from J; junction bases left unmatched: 1. CDR3 protein: CASSLTGMNTEAFF. The CDR3 DNA reads TGTGCCAGCAGCTTGACAGGGATGAACACTGAAGCTTTCTTT.

This clone was found once. The chain recombines TRBV5-1 with TRBJ2-1, with TRBD2 as a possible D gene (6 bases). Per the germline V gene, CDR1 is SGHRS and CDR2 is YFSETQ. V lost 3 bases and J lost 6, with 16 bases in between. The CDR3 is 15 residues long. CDR3 residues: CASSYESGRINEQFF. Written as DNA, the CDR3 is TGCGCCAGCAGCTACGAGTCAGGGAGGATCAATGAGCAGTTCTTC.

J is TRBJ2-5 and V is TRBV24-1, with 8 bases matching TRBD2. The length of the CDR3 is 16 residues. J gave up 3 bases and V 0 bases, and 5 bases lay outside the gene matches. CDR1 is KGHDR and CDR2 is SFDVKD in the germline V gene. The CDR3 DNA sequence: TGTGCCACCAGTGATTTGAGCGGGAGCGGGGAAGAGACCCAGTACTTC. This sequence encodes CATSDLSGSGEETQYF.

The chain employs TRBV5-4 and TRBJ2-6; D is possibly TRBD2 (6 bases). The length of the CDR3 is 16 residues. V lost 0 bases and J 2 bases, leaving 9 bases between the germline ends. Germline V CDR1 and CDR2: SGHNT, YYREEE (reference sequence). The CDR3 spells CASSLVGGTGANVLTF. The CDR3 nucleotides are TGTGCCAGCAGCTTGGTAGGCGGGACTGGGGCCAACGTCCTGACTTTC.

V and J are TRBV28 and TRBJ1-1; maybe TRBD1 (6 bases). V lost 4 bases, J lost 1 base, and 13 bases lay in between. The CDR3 has 15 amino acids. Germline CDR1 MDHEN, CDR2 SYDVKM. The CDR3: CASSSPGEENTEAFF. The DNA of the CDR3 is TGTGCCAGCAGTTCGCCAGGGGAAGAGAACACTGAAGCTTTCTTT.

About this clone: One junction end does not reproduce the germline sequence, and a read error may be involved. V usage is TRBV7-6 and J usage is TRBJ2-1; TRBD1 aligns across 8 bases. Germline values: CDR1 SGHVS, CDR2 FNYEAQ. The CDR3 spans 15 residues. CDR3 in DNA: TGTGCCAGCAGCCAAAGGACAGGGTCCTTCAATGAGCAGTTCTTC. The encoded protein is CASSQRTGSFNEQFF.

The V and J genes are TRBV7-8 and TRBJ2-5; TRBD2 matches 8 bases. Germline-derived CDR1 and CDR2 are SGHVS and FQNEAQ. The V gene end was trimmed by 1 base and the J gene end by 1 base; junction bases not matched to a gene: 5. CDR3 size: 16 residues. The CDR3 region has the DNA TGTGCCAGCAGCTTAGTATTTAGCGGGGCCCAAGAGACCCAGTACTTC. Translation: CASSLVFSGAQETQYF.

V and J are TRBV18 and TRBJ2-1, with D tentatively TRBD2 (5 bases). The length of the CDR3 is 14 residues. The V and J ends lost 2 bases and 9 bases respectively, with 14 bases between them. CDR1 and CDR2 from the germline V gene are KGHSH and LQKENI. The CDR3: CASSPVEEVAEQFF. The CDR3 DNA reads as TGTGCCAGCTCACCAGTTGAGGAGGTTGCTGAGCAGTTCTTC.